What follows describes a single T cell receptor beta chain. The CDR3 length is 12 residues. Trimming pared 0 bases from V and 4 bases from J, leaving 2 bases between. Germline-derived CDR1 and CDR2 are SGHKS and YYEKEE (reference sequence). This sample is part of a study of cytomegalovirus exposure and HLA in healthy donors. Researchers ran the PCR with 60 Vbeta and 13 Jbeta primers. Generated by immunoSEQ multiplex PCR, the TCRdb table keeps only in-frame clones and is missing some. The sample lists hundreds of thousands of clones, 65% to 75% occurring once. The sequencing input was PBMCs. This clonotype was obtained from a woman between 25 and 40 years old in good health and CMV-seronegative. The chain couples TRBV5-5 to TRBJ1-3; D unclear. The CDR3 bases are TGTGCCAGCAGCTTGGTAGGAAACACCATATATTTT. It specifies CASSLVGNTIYF.